What follows are 5 T cell receptor beta chains derived from one specimen sequenced in a study of blood T cell repertoires in COVID-19. Sequencing used immunoSEQ multiplex PCR; TCRdb keeps in-frame clones, though not all of them. The repertoire holds 280,000 or so clones, with 90% as singletons. Input material: PBMCs or T cells enriched from blood (not recorded which). The receptors derive from a woman between 18 and 29 years old with acute COVID-19.

This chain links TRBV16 with TRBJ1-4; the match to TRBD1 covers 8 bases. The CDR3 is 14 residues long. Per germline, CDR1 KGHSY and CDR2 FQNENV. Losses at the gene ends were 3 bases for V and 5 bases for J; bases not matched to a gene: 2. The CDR3 coding sequence is TGTGCCAGCAGCCATAACAGGGGGAATGAAAAACTGTTTTTT. This translates into CASSHNRGNEKLFF.

This sequence joins TRBV6-5 and TRBJ1-1; 9 nucleotides line up with TRBD1. J lost 4 bases, V lost 0 bases, and 6 bases had no gene match. Germline V gives CDR1 MNHEY, CDR2 SVGAGI. This CDR3 has 16 residues. CDR3 loop: CASSYSRTGDGTEAFF. Here the CDR3 DNA reads TGTGCCAGCAGTTACTCTAGGACAGGGGACGGCACTGAAGCTTTCTTT.

The V gene is TRBV12-3 or TRBV12-4, the J gene TRBJ2-1, with D possibly TRBD2 on 5 matching bases. The V end was cut by 5 bases, the J end by 10 bases, with 9 bases between. This CDR3 spans 11 amino acids. CDR3 coding DNA: TGTGCCAGCAGTCCCGGCGGGGAGCAGTTCTTC. Protein sequence: CASSPGGEQFF.

The V call is TRBV6-5, the J call TRBJ1-5, with D hard to call. V was pared by 6 bases and J by 8 bases, with 8 bases between. The CDR3 loop spans 11 amino acids. CDR1 MNHEY and CDR2 SVGAGI come from the germline V gene. CDR3 nucleotide sequence: TGTGCCAGCAGATTAGTGGAGCCCCAGCATTTT. Amino acids: CASRLVEPQHF.

The chain joins TRBV9 to TRBJ2-5, with 8 nucleotides matching TRBD1. The germline gives CDR1 SGDLS, CDR2 YYNGEE. With V trimmed by 5 bases and J by 11 bases, 26 bases remained unmatched. The CDR3 loop spans 18 amino acids. CDR3 protein: CASRNRYRTGSPPLCQYF. Here the CDR3 DNA reads TGTGCCAGCAGAAATCGATACAGGACAGGGTCACCCCCTTTATGTCAGTACTTC.